The 19 T cell receptor beta chains below were found in one sample sequenced in a study of T cells in Graves' hyperthyroidism and ophthalmopathy. Amplified TCR beta CDR3 regions derived from RNA transcripts. Primed by the HTBI set, a first-round RT-PCR was run on the TCR CDR3. TCRdb processed the multiplex PCR reads anew with MiXCR; each CDR3 protein has one entry. The sample records about 210,000 distinct CDR3 sequences, 15% to 20% being singletons. Sequencing used blood. The receptors derive from a man between 50 and 59 years old with Graves' hyperthyroidism.

Worth noting for this clonotype: A much larger clone lies one base from this, so it may be a read error. The chain recombines TRBV7-9 with TRBJ2-5; TRBD2 aligns across 14 bases. The germline V gene encodes CDR1 SEHNR and CDR2 FQNEAQ (reference sequence). V lost 4 bases to trimming and J lost 5 bases; unmatched junction nucleotides: 6. The CDR3 extends over 16 amino acids. The CDR3 loop is CASSSGTSGGLETQYF. As DNA, the CDR3 is TGTGCCAGCAGCTCAGGGACTAGCGGGGGATTGGAGACCCAGTACTTC.

Remarks on this clonotype: The final CDR3 position lacks the conserved phenylalanine or tryptophan, pointing to a likely read error. It is unclear where the CDR3 begins or ends on the DNA, so no DNA is shown, and the CDR3 is as TCRdb lists it. The gene calls are TRBV27 and TRBJ2-7. CDR1 and CDR2 from the germline V gene are MNHEY and SMNVEV (reference sequence). Both ends counted, the CDR3 spans 11 residues. The CDR3: CASSVRSGKPI.

The V gene is TRBV5-1, the J gene TRBJ2-5; D is unclear. V lost 7 bases to trimming and J lost 0 bases, with 4 bases between them. Germline loops: CDR1 SGHRS, CDR2 YFSETQ. The CDR3 totals 11 residues. CDR3 loop: CASGDQETQYF. The DNA of the CDR3 is TGCGCCAGCGGTGACCAAGAGACCCAGTACTTC.

The chain recombines TRBV28 with TRBJ2-5; D possibly corresponds to TRBD1 (5 bases). CDR3 length: 15 amino acids. Per the germline V gene, CDR1 is MDHEN and CDR2 is SYDVKM. Between the trimmed V and J ends, which lost 3 bases and 5 bases, there was a span of 16 bases. The CDR3 sequence is CASSLPSRQKETQYF. The CDR3 region has the DNA TGTGCCAGCAGTTTGCCGTCAAGACAGAAGGAGACCCAGTACTTC. Variable domain in full (rest from reference TRBV28 and TRBJ2-5): DVKVTQSSRYLVKRTGEKVFLECVQDMDHENMFWYRQDPGLGLRLIYFSYDVKMKEKGDIPEGYSVSREKKERFSLILESASTNQTSMYLCASSLPSRQKETQYFGPGTRLLVL.

This clonotype was seen only once. This chain links TRBV27 with TRBJ2-7; 13 nucleotides align to TRBD2. Per germline, CDR1 MNHEY and CDR2 SMNVEV (reference sequence). Germline trimming cut 5 bases from V and 2 bases from J; bases unmatched to any gene: 15. The CDR3 covers 19 residues. Here the CDR3 DNA reads TGTGCCAGCAGTGGGACTAGCGGGACTCCAAACCGCCACACCTACGAGCAGTACTTC. Its protein is CASSGTSGTPNRHTYEQYF.

This clonotype appeared many times. CDR3 sequence reads: CASSSAIYGYTF. The DNA for the CDR3 is TGTGCCAGCAGTTCCGCAATCTATGGCTACACCTTC. The rearrangement uses TRBV6-1 and TRBJ1-2; D is unresolved. The length of the CDR3 is 12 residues. V shed 5 bases and J shed 4 bases, with 8 bases lying between them. Germline-derived CDR1 and CDR2 are MNHNS and SASEGT.

This clonotype was found many times. The chain combines TRBV19 with TRBJ2-3, with D unclear. The CDR3 covers 11 residues. Trimming stripped 9 bases from V and 4 bases from J, with 8 bases between. Germline CDR1 reads LNHDA; CDR2 reads SQIVND (reference sequence). This chain's CDR3 is CASSSADTQYF. Written as DNA, the CDR3 is TGTGCCAGCAGTTCAGCAGATACGCAGTATTTT.

The chain links TRBV19 to TRBJ2-2; D not resolved. CDR1 is LNHDA, CDR2 SQIVND, per germline (reference sequence). The CDR3 spans 15 residues. The V gene lost 4 bases and the J gene lost 1 base, with 10 bases spanning the gap. The CDR3 loop is CASSTQYRNTGELFF. As DNA, the CDR3 is TGTGCCAGTAGTACCCAATACAGGAACACCGGGGAGCTGTTTTTT. The variable domain in full, completed from reference TRBV19 and TRBJ2-2, reads DGGITQSPKYLFRKEGQNVTLSCEQNLNHDAMYWYRQDPGQGLRLIYYSQIVNDFQKGDIAEGYSVSREKKESFPLTVTSAQKNPTAFYLCASSTQYRNTGELFFGEGSRLTVL.

This clonotype was observed at least ten times. The J gene is TRBJ2-1, the V gene TRBV2; 9 bases map to TRBD2. Germline V gene lookup returns CDR1 SNHLY and CDR2 FYNNEI. The V segment lost 9 bases and the J segment 10 bases; nucleotides outside the gene matches: 7. The CDR3 is 12 residues long. The CDR3 reads CARERLAEEQFF. CDR3 in DNA: TGTGCCAGGGAAAGACTAGCGGAAGAGCAGTTCTTC.

This clonotype has a count of ten or more. The V and J genes are TRBV3-1 and TRBJ1-5; D gene ambiguous. Germline CDR1 and CDR2: LGHDT and YNNKEL (reference sequence). This CDR3 has 16 residues. Trimming shortened V by 1 base and J by 7 bases, and 17 bases separated the two germline ends. The CDR3 loop reads CASSQGLRWSGQPQHF. CDR3 in DNA: TGTGCCAGCAGCCAAGGACTCCGGTGGTCCGGGCAGCCCCAGCATTTT.

With respect to this clonotype: A much larger clone lies a single base off, so this may be a read error. The chain carries TRBV10-3 and TRBJ1-1, with 9 nucleotides matching TRBD1. Germline CDR1 reads ENHRY; CDR2 reads SYGVKD. The CDR3 is 13 residues long. In nucleotides, the CDR3 is TGTACCATACAGGACAGGGGATGGACTGAAGCTTTCTTT. Its translation: CTIQDRGWTEAFF.

V gene TRBV5-1 combines with J gene TRBJ2-1; either TRBD1 or TRBD2 may supply D (5 bases each). CDR3 length equals 13 residues. CDR1 is SGHRS, CDR2 YFSETQ, per germline. Trimming took off 8 bases at V and 0 bases at J, with 9 bases between the two ends. CDR3 bases: TGCGCCAGTGGGACCGACTCCTACAATGAGCAGTTCTTC. This translates into CASGTDSYNEQFF.

About this clonotype: A read error may account for a junction end that differs from germline. The CDR3 is CAGSEGGTGAGANVLTF. CDR3 coding DNA: TGTGCCGGCAGTGAAGGCGGAACGGGGGCTGGGGCCAACGTCCTGACTTTC. The chain joins TRBV12-3 or TRBV12-4 to TRBJ2-6; D may be TRBD2 (6 bases). The CDR3 covers 17 residues.

This clonotype was seen ten or more times. This rearrangement joins TRBV28 to TRBJ2-5, with 8 positions matching TRBD2. This CDR3 has 16 amino acids. Looked up from germline, CDR1 is MDHEN and CDR2 is SYDVKM. With 4 bases clipped from V and 5 bases from J, the junction kept 12 bases outside the gene matches. The CDR3 coding sequence is TGTGCCAGCAGTTCCCCGGGGGGGGGAAGAAGGGAGACCCAGTACTTC. It translates to CASSSPGGGRRETQYF.

This clonotype was counted many times. The chain uses TRBV18 and TRBJ2-1, with 14 bases lining up with TRBD2. The germline CDR1 and CDR2 sequences are KGHSH and LQKENI. V shed 3 bases and J 6 bases; nucleotides not matched to a gene: 7. This CDR3 is 17 amino acids long. In DNA, the CDR3 is TGTGCCAGCTCACCTTATGTGACTAGCGGGAGGGTCAATGAGCAGTTCTTC. Residues: CASSPYVTSGRVNEQFF.

V and J are TRBV29-1 and TRBJ2-1; D unclear. Trimming stripped 6 bases from V and 8 bases from J, with 8 bases between. CDR1 and CDR2 (germline): SQVTM, ANQGSEA. There are 10 residues in the CDR3. The CDR3 reads CSVLSDEQFF. CDR3 sequence (DNA): TGCAGCGTCCTGAGCGATGAGCAGTTCTTC.

Ten or more counts support this clonotype. CDR3 bases: TGTGCCAGCGGTAGGGTCAATGAGCAGTTCTTC. Translation gives CASGRVNEQFF. The chain is built from TRBV7-9 and TRBJ2-1; D call uncertain. CDR1 is SEHNR and CDR2 is FQNEAQ in the germline V gene (reference sequence). The CDR3 consists of 11 residues. V was cut by 8 bases and J by 6 bases, with 8 bases left in between. Based on the CDR3 plus reference TRBV7-9 and TRBJ2-1, the full variable domain is DTGVSQNPRHKITKRGQNVTFRCDPISEHNRLYWYRQTLGQGPEFLTYFQNEAQLEKSRLLSDRFSAERPKGSFSTLEIQRTEQGDSAMYLCASGRVNEQFFGPGTRLTVL.

This clonotype showed up many times. The J gene is TRBJ2-1, the V gene TRBV30, with TRBD2 identical over 7 bases. There are 17 residues in the CDR3. Germline values: CDR1 GTSNPN, CDR2 SVGIG (reference sequence). V lost 0 bases to trimming and J lost 8 bases; unmatched junction nucleotides: 16. The CDR3 bases are TGTGCCTGGAGTGTACCTCCACTAGCGAGAAAGGGCCATGAGCAGTTCTTC. Translation: CAWSVPPLARKGHEQFF.

This clonotype was recorded many times. The rearrangement uses TRBV7-8 and TRBJ2-4; 7 nucleotides match TRBD2. Trimming cost V 0 bases and J 7 bases; bases outside gene matches: 6. CDR1 SGHVS and CDR2 FQNEAQ come from the germline V gene. This CDR3 is built from 15 residues. CDR3 loop: CASSLAGGPGNIQYF. CDR3 nucleotide sequence: TGTGCCAGCAGCTTAGCGGGAGGGCCTGGGAACATTCAGTACTTC.